These T cell receptor beta chains were read from a single sample in a study of identical twins. TCRdb processed the 5' RACE reads anew with MiXCR; each CDR3 protein has one entry. The sample records hundreds of thousands of distinct CDR3 sequences, 12% being singletons. The same data also went into a second study, on yellow fever vaccine responses in identical twins.

Sequenced material: PBMCs. The source of these receptors is a woman younger than 35 in good health. Each CDR3 is given with its conserved first and last residue. A D gene is named only where the DNA matches it firmly. Rows give clone size only sometimes, using once, few, many, or a class for an expanded clone.

D	V	size	J	DNA	CDR3
-	TRBV12-3/TRBV12-4	few	TRBJ2-6	TGTGCCAGCAGTTCTAGAACAGCGCCTCCTGGGGCCAACGTCCTGACTTTC	CASSSRTAPPGANVLTF
-	TRBV7-2	few	TRBJ2-2	TGTGCCAGCAGCTTAGTTAAGGGGACCGGGGAGCTGTTTTTT	CASSLVKGTGELFF
TRBD1	TRBV28	-	TRBJ2-1	TGTGCCAGCAGTAGTACCGGGACAGGGAACAATGAGCAGTTCTTC	CASSSTGTGNNEQFF
TRBD1	TRBV27	-	TRBJ1-2	TGTGCCAGCAGTGGGTGGACAGGCGGCATAGGAGATGGCTACACCTTC	CASSGWTGGIGDGYTF
-	TRBV2	-	TRBJ1-2	TGTGCCAGCGGTCTGGGGGCGAACTATGGCTACACCTTC	CASGLGANYGYTF
-	TRBV10-2	few	TRBJ1-2	TGCGCCAGCAGTGAGTCGGACACTAACTATGGCTACACCTTC	CASSESDTNYGYTF
-	TRBV7-8	few	TRBJ2-1	TGTGCCAGCAGCTTAGTACGCGCAGTGGAGATCTCCTACAATGAGCAGTTCTTC	CASSLVRAVEISYNEQFF
TRBD2	TRBV20-1	-	TRBJ2-1	TGCAGTGCTAGAGGGGCGGGACTAGCGGTCTACAATGAGCAGTTCTTC	CSARGAGLAVYNEQFF
TRBD1	TRBV11-1	few	TRBJ2-1	TGTGCCAGCAGCTTATCTGTCTCGGGACGTACAGGGGGAGGCGAGCAGTTCTTC	CASSLSVSGRTGGGEQFF
-	TRBV3-1	few	TRBJ2-3	TGTGCCAGCAGCCAAGGGGACCTAGATGGTACGCAGTATTTT	CASSQGDLDGTQYF
-	TRBV3-1	few	TRBJ2-5	TGTGCCACCCAACCCCGGGGGGAGACCCAGTACTTC	CATQPRGETQYF
-	TRBV20-1	few	TRBJ1-4	TGCAGTGCTAGAAAGGGACATTATGAAAAACTGTTTTTT	CSARKGHYEKLFF